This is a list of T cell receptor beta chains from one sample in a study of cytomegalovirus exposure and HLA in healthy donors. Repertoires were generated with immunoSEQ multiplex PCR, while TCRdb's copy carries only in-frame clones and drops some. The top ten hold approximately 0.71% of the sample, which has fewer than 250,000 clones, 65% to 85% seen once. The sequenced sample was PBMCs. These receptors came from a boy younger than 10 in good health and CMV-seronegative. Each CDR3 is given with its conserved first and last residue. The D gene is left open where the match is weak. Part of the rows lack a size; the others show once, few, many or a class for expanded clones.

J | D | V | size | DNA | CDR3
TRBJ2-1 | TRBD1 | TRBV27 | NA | TGTGCCAGCAGTTTAGATGGGGGACAGGCCCAGCAGTTCTTC | CASSLDGGQAQQFF
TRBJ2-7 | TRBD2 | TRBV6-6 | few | TGTGCCAGCCTCTCGACTAGCGGCAAGACCTACGAGCAGTACTTC | CASLSTSGKTYEQYF
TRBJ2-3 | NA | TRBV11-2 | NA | TGTGCCAGCAGCTTAGTTGGAGGAGCAGATACGCAGTATTTT | CASSLVGGADTQYF
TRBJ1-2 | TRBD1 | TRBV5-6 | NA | TGTGCCAGCAGCTTGTTGCGACAGGGGTTAATCGGCTACACCTTC | CASSLLRQGLIGYTF
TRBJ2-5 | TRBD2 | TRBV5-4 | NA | TGTGCCAGCACCCAAGCGGGAGTAGAGACCCAGTACTTC | CASTQAGVETQYF
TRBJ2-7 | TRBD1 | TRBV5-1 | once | TGCGCCAGCAGCTTGACGGGACAGGGAGCCTACGAGCAGTACTTC | CASSLTGQGAYEQYF
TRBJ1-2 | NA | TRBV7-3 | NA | TGTGCCAGCAGCTTAAAGGGAGCTAACTATGGCTACACCTTC | CASSLKGANYGYTF
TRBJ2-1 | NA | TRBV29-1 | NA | TGCAGCGTTGAAGGCCTCTTTAGCGACCATGAGCAGTTCTTC | CSVEGLFSDHEQFF
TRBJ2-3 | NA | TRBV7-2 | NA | TGTGCCAGCAGCTTACGGGGATTGAGAGATACGCAGTATTTT | CASSLRGLRDTQYF
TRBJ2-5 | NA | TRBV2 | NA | TGTGCCAGCACCCAACTTGGACAGATCGTACAAGAGACCCAGTACTTC | CASTQLGQIVQETQYF
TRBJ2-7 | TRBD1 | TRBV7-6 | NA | TGTGCCAGCAGCCCACAGGGGACGGAGTTTCAAGAGCAGTACTTC | CASSPQGTEFQEQYF
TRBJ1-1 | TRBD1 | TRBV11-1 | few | TGTGCCAGCAGCTGGCAGGGGGGCGTAAATGAAGCTTTCTTT | CASSWQGGVNEAFF
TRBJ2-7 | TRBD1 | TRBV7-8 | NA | TGTGCCAGCAGCCGGGGACAGGGCTACGAGCAGTACTTC | CASSRGQGYEQYF
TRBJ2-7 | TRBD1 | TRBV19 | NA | TGTGCCAGTAGTAGTCAGGACAGGGGTTACGAGCAGTACTTC | CASSSQDRGYEQYF
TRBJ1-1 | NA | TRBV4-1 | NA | TGCGCCAGCAGCCGCAAAGGGGCCGCGAACACTGAAGCTTTCTTT | CASSRKGAANTEAFF
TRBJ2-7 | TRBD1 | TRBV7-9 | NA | TGTGCCAGCAGCCCCTGGACAGGGCCCACCTACGAGCAGTACTTC | CASSPWTGPTYEQYF
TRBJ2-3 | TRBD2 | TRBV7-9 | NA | TGTGCCAGCAGCAAAGATGTTAGCGGGAGCCCAGATACGCAGTATTTT | CASSKDVSGSPDTQYF
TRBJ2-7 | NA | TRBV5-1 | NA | TGCGCCAGCAGCCTTGGCTGGGGGCAAGGCTACGAGCAGTACTTC | CASSLGWGQGYEQYF
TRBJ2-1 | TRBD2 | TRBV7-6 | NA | TGTGCCAGCAGCTTAGGGACTAGCGGGGTCTACAATGAGCAGTTCTTC | CASSLGTSGVYNEQFF
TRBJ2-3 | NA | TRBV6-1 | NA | TGTGCCAGCAGTGAAACGGGACATGGCACAGATACGCAGTATTTT | CASSETGHGTDTQYF
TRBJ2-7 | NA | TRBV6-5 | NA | TGTGCCGTCCAAGGGGGACCTGCCTACGAGCAGTACTTC | CAVQGGPAYEQYF
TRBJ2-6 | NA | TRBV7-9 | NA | TGTGCCAGCGCCCTCGGGGGGCTTGGGGCCAACGTCCTGACTTTC | CASALGGLGANVLTF
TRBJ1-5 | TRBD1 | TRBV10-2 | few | TGCGCCAGTCGGGACAGGGTCAATCAGCCCCAGCATTTT | CASRDRVNQPQHF
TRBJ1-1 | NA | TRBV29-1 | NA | TGCAGCGTTGAAGAGGGCGGGGGGACTGAAGCTTTCTTT | CSVEEGGGTEAFF
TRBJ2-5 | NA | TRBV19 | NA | TGTGCCAGTAGGACCGCTAGTGTTGGGACCCAGTACTTC | CASRTASVGTQYF
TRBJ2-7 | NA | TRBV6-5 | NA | TGTGCCAGCAGTGAAGCGGCCCACGAGCAGTACTTC | CASSEAAHEQYF
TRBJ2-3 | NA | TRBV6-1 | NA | TGTGCCAGCAGTGAAGGTGAGGATACGCAGTATTTT | CASSEGEDTQYF
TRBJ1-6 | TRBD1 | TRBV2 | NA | TGTGCCAGCGATCCGGGACAGCAGAATTCACCCCTCCACTTT | CASDPGQQNSPLHF
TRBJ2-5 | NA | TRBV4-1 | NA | TGCGCCAGCAGCCAAGATCAGGGGTGGGAGACCCAGTACTTC | CASSQDQGWETQYF
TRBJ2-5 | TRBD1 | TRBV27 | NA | TGTGCCAGCAGTTCTCCGGGACAGCCCCGGGAGACCCAGTACTTC | CASSSPGQPRETQYF
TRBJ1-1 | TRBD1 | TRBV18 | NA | TGTGCCAGCTCACCACGGACAGGGGGGGGGACTGAAGCTTTCTTT | CASSPRTGGGTEAFF
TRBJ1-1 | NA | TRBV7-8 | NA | TGTGCCAGCAGCTCTAGACAGACTGAAGCTTTCTTT | CASSSRQTEAFF
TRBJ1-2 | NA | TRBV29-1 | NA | TGCAGCGTTGTTAGGCCGGAGGGCTATGGCTACACCTTC | CSVVRPEGYGYTF
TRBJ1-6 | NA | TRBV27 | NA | TGTGCCAGCAGCCCTCGGTCCCGCCCCCCACCCCTCCACTTT | CASSPRSRPPPLHF
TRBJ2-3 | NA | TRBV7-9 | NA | TGTGCCAGCCGGCGGGAAGGAGATACGCAGTATTTT | CASRREGDTQYF
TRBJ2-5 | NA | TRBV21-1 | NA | TGTGCCAGCAGCTCCCGAAGGGGCGTTAATCAAGAGACCCAGTACTTC | CASSSRRGVNQETQYF
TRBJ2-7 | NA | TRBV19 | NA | TGTGCCAGTAGTATAGCAGACGAGCAGTACTTC | CASSIADEQYF
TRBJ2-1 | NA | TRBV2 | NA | TGTGCCAGCAGTGAATTAACGGGAGCGAAAAATGAGCAGTTCTTC | CASSELTGAKNEQFF
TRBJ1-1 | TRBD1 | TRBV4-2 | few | TGTGCCAGCAGCCGGGACAGCTGGAACACTGAAGCTTTCTTT | CASSRDSWNTEAFF
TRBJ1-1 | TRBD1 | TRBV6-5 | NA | TGTGCCAGCAGTTCGACAGGGGTCACTGAAGCTTTCTTT | CASSSTGVTEAFF
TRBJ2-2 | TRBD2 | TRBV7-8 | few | TGTGCCAGCAGCCCGGCACTAGCGGTGAACACCGGGGAGCTGTTTTTT | CASSPALAVNTGELFF
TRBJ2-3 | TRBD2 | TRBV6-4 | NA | TGTGCCAGCAGTGACTCAGCGGGGGGAGGGGATACGCAGTATTTT | CASSDSAGGGDTQYF
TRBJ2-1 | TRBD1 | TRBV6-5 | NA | TGTGCCAGCAGTGACGGGACAGGGGGTGAGCAGTTCTTC | CASSDGTGGEQFF
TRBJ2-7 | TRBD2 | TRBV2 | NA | TGTGCCAGCAGTGAAACGGCTAGCGGCTACGAGCAGTACTTC | CASSETASGYEQYF
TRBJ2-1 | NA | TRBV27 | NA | TGTGCCAGCAGTCAGACATCCTACAATGAGCAGTTCTTC | CASSQTSYNEQFF
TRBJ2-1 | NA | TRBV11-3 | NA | TGTGCCAGCAGCTTACTCGGGATGGGCAATGAGCAGTTCTTC | CASSLLGMGNEQFF
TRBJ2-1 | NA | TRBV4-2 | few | TGTGCCAGCAGCCAACTCCAAACTAGCAATGAGCAGTTCTTC | CASSQLQTSNEQFF
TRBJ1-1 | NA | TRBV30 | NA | TGTGCCTGGAGTGTGGGGGGACTGAACACTGAAGCTTTCTTT | CAWSVGGLNTEAFF
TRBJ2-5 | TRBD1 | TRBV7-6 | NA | TGTGCCAGCAGCCGGACAGGGGCGACCATTTTGTACCAAGAGACCCAGTACTTC | CASSRTGATILYQETQYF
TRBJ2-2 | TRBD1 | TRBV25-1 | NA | TGTGCCAGCGCCACCGGGACAGGGGACACCGGGGAGCTGTTTTTT | CASATGTGDTGELFF
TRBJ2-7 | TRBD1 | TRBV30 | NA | TGTGCCTGGAGTCCGTCCGGGACAGGGGGAGGCGAGCAGTACTTC | CAWSPSGTGGGEQYF
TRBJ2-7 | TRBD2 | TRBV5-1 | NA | TGCGCCAGCACCCCGGGAGGAAGCGTTTACGAGCAGTACTTC | CASTPGGSVYEQYF
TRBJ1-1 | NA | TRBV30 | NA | TGTGCCTGGAGTGTTAGGAGCGACACTGAAGCTTTCTTT | CAWSVRSDTEAFF
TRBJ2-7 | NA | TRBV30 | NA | TGTGCCTGGAGTGTACAGGGCTCCTACGAGCAGTACTTC | CAWSVQGSYEQYF
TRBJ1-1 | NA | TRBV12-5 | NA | TGTGCTAGTGGTTGGGGGACATTTAGGGACACTGAAGCTTTCTTT | CASGWGTFRDTEAFF
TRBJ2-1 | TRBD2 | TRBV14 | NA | TGTGCCAGCAGCCAAGAGAATCTAGCGGGAGGGGTGAGGAATGAGCAGTTCTTC | CASSQENLAGGVRNEQFF
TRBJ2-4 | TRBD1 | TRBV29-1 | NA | TGCAGCGTTGATCGGCAGGGGGAGAACATTCAGTACTTC | CSVDRQGENIQYF
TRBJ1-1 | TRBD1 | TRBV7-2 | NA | TGTGCCAGCAGACTAGACAGGGGGATTGAAGCTTTCTTT | CASRLDRGIEAFF
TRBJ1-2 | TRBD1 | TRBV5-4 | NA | TGTGCCAGCAGCCTAGTCGACAGGGGTAATGATGGCTACACCTTC | CASSLVDRGNDGYTF
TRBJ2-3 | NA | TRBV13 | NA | TGTGCCAGCAGCTTAAAACGGTTCACAGATACGCAGTATTTT | CASSLKRFTDTQYF